Sequencing of this TCR beta chain was carried out in a study of early T cells in non-severe SARS-CoV-2 infection. Overall study context: Chains stayed unpaired after sequencing of bulk RNA from unsorted whole blood.

CDR1 is SGHAT, CDR2 FQNNGV, per germline. CDR3 length equals 17 residues. The ends were cut back, 2 bases at V and 3 bases at J, with 18 bases in the middle. A few counts support this clonotype. TCRdb analysed the 5' RACE reads with MiXCR anew, one entry per CDR3 protein. The profile shows roughly 50,000 distinct CDR3 sequences, under 8.5% of them singletons. This rearrangement joins TRBV11-2 to TRBJ2-3; D call uncertain. The TCR was taken from an adult who was a healthcare worker with PCR-confirmed SARS-CoV-2 infection or an uninfected control (not recorded which). Input material: whole blood. CDR3 DNA: TGTGCCAGCAGCTTACGGGCAGCGACCAGTTTGACAGATACGCAGTATTTT. The encoded protein is CASSLRAATSLTDTQYF.